The next 14 T cell receptor beta chains were all read from a single sample in a study of control samples from healthy donors and cancer patients. TCRdb's copy holds only in-frame clones and misses some; the assay was immunoSEQ multiplex PCR. The table includes 100,000 to 120,000 clones, about 80% detected once. Sequenced material: blood. Every receptor here comes from a man between 18 and 35 years old in good health.

This rearrangement joins TRBV11-2 to TRBJ2-2; 8 nucleotides agree with TRBD1. The CDR3 spans 15 residues. The V and J ends lost 1 base and 5 bases, in that order; junction bases with no gene match: 3. Per the germline V gene, CDR1 is SGHAT and CDR2 is FQNNGV. DNA of the CDR3: TGTGCCAGCAGCTTAGTTGGACAGGGAACCGGGGAGCTGTTTTTT. This codes for CASSLVGQGTGELFF.

The chain couples TRBV28 to TRBJ1-6; a weak D match, TRBD1 (6 bases). V was cut by 3 bases and J by 9 bases, with 12 bases left in between. Germline assignment: CDR1 MDHEN and CDR2 SYDVKM. The CDR3 totals 14 residues. This CDR3 reads CASSFTRRGSPLHF. The CDR3 DNA sequence: TGTGCCAGCAGTTTCACCCGCAGGGGTTCACCCCTCCACTTT.

This rearrangement joins TRBV6-5 to TRBJ1-1; D remains unclear. The CDR3 extends over 15 amino acids. From germline, CDR1 is MNHEY and CDR2 SVGAGI. V shed 7 bases and J shed 6 bases, with 21 bases lying between them. The CDR3: CASTNLVVLSPEAFF. In DNA, the CDR3 is TGTGCCAGCACCAACTTGGTGGTGCTGTCCCCTGAAGCTTTCTTT.

The J gene is TRBJ2-1, the V gene TRBV6-2 or TRBV6-3; TRBD1 aligns across 7 bases. Germline V CDR1 and CDR2: MNHEY, SVGEGT. V trimming: 4 bases; J trimming: 7 bases; junction bases outside the gene matches: 7. The CDR3 contains 14 residues. CDR3 region: CASSSSGQVNEQFF. The CDR3 DNA is TGTGCCAGCAGTTCCTCCGGACAGGTAAATGAGCAGTTCTTC.

The chain joins TRBV5-1 to TRBJ1-1; 7 nucleotides match TRBD1. Germline CDR1 reads SGHRS; CDR2 reads YFSETQ. The V segment lost 5 bases and the J segment 1 base; nucleotides outside the gene matches: 5. This CDR3 contains 14 residues. CDR3 residues: CASSPSGGNTEAFF. The CDR3 region has the DNA TGCGCCAGCAGTCCCTCAGGGGGGAACACTGAAGCTTTCTTT.

This clone is medium-sized. The identical CDR3 is also encoded by other nucleotide sequences in the sample. This rearrangement joins TRBV9 to TRBJ2-2, with D perhaps TRBD1 (6 bases). The CDR3 sequence is 13 residues long. V gave up 4 bases and J gave up 4 bases, with 8 bases separating them. Looked up from germline, CDR1 is SGDLS and CDR2 is YYNGEE. As DNA, the CDR3 is TGTGCCAGCAGCCCAGGGGTCACCGGGGAGCTGTTTTTT. Its protein is CASSPGVTGELFF.

This clone was recorded once. The rearrangement links TRBV19 to TRBJ1-2; D gene uncertain. V dropped 7 bases and J dropped 2 bases, with 17 bases sitting between them. The CDR3 runs to 15 residues. Germline CDR1 is LNHDA and CDR2 is SQIVND (reference sequence). CDR3 sequence reads: CASTTEAGKNYGYTF. In DNA form, the CDR3 reads TGTGCCAGTACGACGGAGGCCGGGAAAAACTATGGCTACACCTTC.

The chain links TRBV5-1 to TRBJ1-2; TRBD1 might be the D (5 bases). This CDR3 comprises 15 residues. Deletions cut 4 bases from V and 8 bases from J, with 21 bases between. CDR1 is SGHRS, CDR2 YFSETQ, per germline. As DNA, the CDR3 is TGCGCCAGCAGCATGACGACGGGGCAATCGTCCGGCTACACCTTC. Protein: CASSMTTGQSSGYTF.

The V gene is TRBV5-1, the J gene TRBJ2-7; weak D call: TRBD1 (6 bases). V was pared by 4 bases and J by 0 bases, with 14 bases between. Germline assignment: CDR1 SGHRS and CDR2 YFSETQ. The CDR3 is made up of 15 amino acids. The CDR3 bases are TGCGCCAGCAGCGGGGGCGAACTGAGCTCCTACGAGCAGTACTTC. Translated: CASSGGELSSYEQYF.

V is TRBV28 and J is TRBJ1-5; TRBD1 agrees at 9 bases. Germline V gene lookup returns CDR1 MDHEN and CDR2 SYDVKM. This CDR3 region has 13 residues. V dropped 7 bases and J dropped 5; count of bases not matched to a gene: 3. CDR3 loop: CASTYRGHQPQHF. For the CDR3, the DNA is TGTGCCAGCACCTACAGGGGGCATCAGCCCCAGCATTTT.

The chain has TRBV19 and TRBJ2-5; 9 positions agree with TRBD1. From germline, CDR1 is LNHDA and CDR2 SQIVND (reference sequence). Trimming at V came to 5 bases and at J to 5 bases, leaving 9 bases not matched to a gene. The CDR3 is made up of 15 amino acids. The CDR3 sequence is CASSPSTGGGETQYF. CDR3 nucleotides: TGTGCCAGTAGTCCCTCAACAGGGGGCGGGGAGACCCAGTACTTC.

This rearrangement joins TRBV5-4 to TRBJ2-7, with D possibly being TRBD1 (5 bases). Trimming left V 2 bases short and J 3 bases short, with 12 bases between. CDR1 SGHNT and CDR2 YYREEE come from the germline V gene (reference sequence). The CDR3 is 14 amino acids. CDR3 region: CASSFLGAVYEQYF. For the CDR3, the DNA is TGTGCCAGCAGCTTTTTAGGGGCTGTCTACGAGCAGTACTTC. Complete variable domain (other parts from reference TRBV5-4 and TRBJ2-7): ETGVTQSPTHLIKTRGQQVTLRCSSQSGHNTVSWYQQALGQGPQFIFQYYREEENGRGNFPPRFSGLQFPNYSSELNVNALELDDSALYLCASSFLGAVYEQYFGPGTRLTVT.

There are a few counts of this clone. The J gene is TRBJ1-5, the V gene TRBV28, with a weak D call TRBD1 (6 bases). This CDR3 comprises 16 residues. Trimming removed 3 bases from V and 0 bases from J, with 12 bases in between. CDR1 and CDR2 (germline): MDHEN, SYDVKM. The CDR3 spells CASSLWQGNSNQPQHF. As DNA, the CDR3 is TGTGCCAGCAGTTTGTGGCAGGGGAATAGCAATCAGCCCCAGCATTTT.

This chain connects TRBV3-1 (or the pseudogene TRBV3-2) to TRBJ1-2; D gene ambiguous. Looked up from germline, CDR1 is LGHDT and CDR2 is YNNKEL (reference sequence). This CDR3 is 15 amino acids long. Trimming shortened V by 2 bases and J by 5 bases, and 15 bases separated the two germline ends. The CDR3: CASSQLSREFYGYTF. The CDR3 DNA sequence: TGTGCCAGCAGCCAATTGAGCAGAGAATTTTATGGCTACACCTTC.